This T cell receptor beta chain was sequenced for a study of T-cell reconstitution after alpha-beta-depleted transplantation in children. As to this clonotype: It may be a read error: a sequence one base away is much more abundant.

Unique molecular identifiers featured in how the TCRbeta library was prepared. Each CDR3 protein is one row after TCRdb ran MiXCR on the PCR reads. The sample lists a few hundred thousand distinct CDR3 sequences, 20% occurring once. In germline, CDR1 is ENHRY, CDR2 SYGVKD. The length of the CDR3 is 16 residues. The V end was cut by 4 bases, the J end by 8 bases, with 21 bases between. The starting material was PBMCs from the stem cell graft donor, obtained from the stem cell graft. This chain uses TRBV10-3 with TRBJ2-1; D could derive from TRBD1 or TRBD2 (7 bases each). This sequence originates from a human donor who donated a stem cell graft to a child with acute myeloid leukemia. CDR3 in amino acids: CAISAGGEGLSYEQFF. In nucleotides, the CDR3 is TGTGCCATCAGTGCAGGGGGGGAGGGCCTTTCCTATGAGCAGTTCTTC.